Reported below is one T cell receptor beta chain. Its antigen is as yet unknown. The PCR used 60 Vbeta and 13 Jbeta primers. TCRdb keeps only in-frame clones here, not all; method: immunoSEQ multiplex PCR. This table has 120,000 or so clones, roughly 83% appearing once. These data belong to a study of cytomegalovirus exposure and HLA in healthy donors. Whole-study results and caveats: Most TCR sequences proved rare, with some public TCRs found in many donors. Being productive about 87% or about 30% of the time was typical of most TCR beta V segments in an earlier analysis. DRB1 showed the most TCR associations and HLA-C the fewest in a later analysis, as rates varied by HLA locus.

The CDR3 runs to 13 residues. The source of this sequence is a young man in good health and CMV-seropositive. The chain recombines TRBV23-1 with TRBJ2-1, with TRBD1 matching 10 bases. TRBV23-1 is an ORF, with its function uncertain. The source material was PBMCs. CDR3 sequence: CATGGQGYREQFF. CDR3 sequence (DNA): TGCGCGACCGGGGGACAGGGGTATCGGGAGCAGTTCTTC.